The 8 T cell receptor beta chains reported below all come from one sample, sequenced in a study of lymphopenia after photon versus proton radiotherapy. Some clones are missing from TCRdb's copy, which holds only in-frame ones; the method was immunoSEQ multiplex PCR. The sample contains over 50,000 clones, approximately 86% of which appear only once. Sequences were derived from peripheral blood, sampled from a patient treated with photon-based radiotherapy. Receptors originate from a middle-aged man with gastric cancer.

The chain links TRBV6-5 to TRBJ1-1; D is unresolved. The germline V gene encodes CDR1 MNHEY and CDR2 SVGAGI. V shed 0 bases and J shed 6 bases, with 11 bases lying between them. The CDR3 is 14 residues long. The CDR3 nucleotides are TGTGCCAGCAGTTACTCGACGGGGAGGGCTGAAGCTTTCTTT. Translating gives CASSYSTGRAEAFF.

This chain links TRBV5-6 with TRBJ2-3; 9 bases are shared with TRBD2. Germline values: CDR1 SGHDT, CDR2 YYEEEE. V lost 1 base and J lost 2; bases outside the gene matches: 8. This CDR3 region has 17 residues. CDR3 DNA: TGTGCCAGCAGCTTGATAGTAGCGGGGGCCCTCACAGATACGCAGTATTTT. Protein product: CASSLIVAGALTDTQYF.

The chain's CDR3 is CASSPGTSSETQYF. As DNA, the CDR3 is TGTGCCAGCAGCCCGGGAACTAGCTCGGAGACCCAGTACTTC. The chain has TRBV5-5 and TRBJ2-5, with D perhaps matching TRBD2 (6 bases). The CDR3 extends over 14 amino acids. Germline V gives CDR1 SGHKS, CDR2 YYEKEE (reference sequence). V lost 4 bases and J lost 5, with 15 bases in between.

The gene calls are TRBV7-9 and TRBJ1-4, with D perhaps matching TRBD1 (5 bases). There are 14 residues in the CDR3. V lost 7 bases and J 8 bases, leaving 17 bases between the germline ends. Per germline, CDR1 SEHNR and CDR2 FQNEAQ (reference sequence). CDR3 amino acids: CASMMGQSHEKLFF. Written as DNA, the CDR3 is TGTGCCAGCATGATGGGGCAGAGTCACGAAAAACTGTTTTTT.

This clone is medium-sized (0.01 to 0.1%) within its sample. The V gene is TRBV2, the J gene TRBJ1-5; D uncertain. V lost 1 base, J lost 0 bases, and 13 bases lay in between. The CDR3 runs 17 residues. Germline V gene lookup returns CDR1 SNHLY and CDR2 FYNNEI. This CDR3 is CASSEVHDLNSNQPQHF. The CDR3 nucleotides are TGTGCCAGCAGTGAAGTTCACGACCTAAATAGCAATCAGCCCCAGCATTTT. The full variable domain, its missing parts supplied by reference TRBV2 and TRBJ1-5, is EPEVTQTPSHQVTQMGQEVILRCVPISNHLYFYWYRQILGQKVEFLVSFYNNEISEKSEIFDDQFSVERPDGSNFTLKIRSTKLEDSAMYFCASSEVHDLNSNQPQHFGDGTRLSIL.

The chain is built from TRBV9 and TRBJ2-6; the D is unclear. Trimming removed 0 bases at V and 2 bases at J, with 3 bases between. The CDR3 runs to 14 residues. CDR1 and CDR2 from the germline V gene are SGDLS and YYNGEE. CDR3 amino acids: CASSVAPGANVLTF. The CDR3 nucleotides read TGTGCCAGCAGCGTAGCCCCTGGGGCCAACGTCCTGACTTTC.

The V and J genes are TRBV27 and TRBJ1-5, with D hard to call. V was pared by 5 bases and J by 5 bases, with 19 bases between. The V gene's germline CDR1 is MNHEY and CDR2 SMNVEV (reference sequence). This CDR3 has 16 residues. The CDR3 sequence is CASSPLPSLEHQPQHF. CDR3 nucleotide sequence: TGTGCCAGCAGTCCATTACCGAGCTTGGAACATCAGCCCCAGCATTTT.

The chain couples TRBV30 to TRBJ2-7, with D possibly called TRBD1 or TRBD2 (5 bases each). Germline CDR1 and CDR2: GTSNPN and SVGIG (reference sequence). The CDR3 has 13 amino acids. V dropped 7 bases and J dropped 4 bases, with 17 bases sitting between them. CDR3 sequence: CASEGPAKYEQYF. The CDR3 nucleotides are TGTGCCTCCGAGGGGCCAGCCAAATACGAGCAGTACTTC.